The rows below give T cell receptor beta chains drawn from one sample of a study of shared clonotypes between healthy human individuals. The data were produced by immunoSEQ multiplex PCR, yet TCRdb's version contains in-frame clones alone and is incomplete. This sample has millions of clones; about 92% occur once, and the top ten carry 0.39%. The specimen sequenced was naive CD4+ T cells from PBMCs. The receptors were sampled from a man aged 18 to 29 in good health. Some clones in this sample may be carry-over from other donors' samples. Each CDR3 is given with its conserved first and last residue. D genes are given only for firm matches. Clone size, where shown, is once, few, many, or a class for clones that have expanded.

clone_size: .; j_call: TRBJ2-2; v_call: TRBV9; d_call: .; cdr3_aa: CASSVGGQSPGELFF; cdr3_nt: TGTGCCAGCAGCGTAGGTGGCCAATCCCCCGGGGAGCTGTTTTTT
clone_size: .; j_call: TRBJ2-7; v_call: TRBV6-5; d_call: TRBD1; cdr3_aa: CASRRLGQVYEQYF; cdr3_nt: TGTGCCAGCAGACGACTCGGACAGGTTTACGAGCAGTACTTC
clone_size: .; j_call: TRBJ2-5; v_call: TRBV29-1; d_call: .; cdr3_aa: CSGWTGGETQYF; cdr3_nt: TGCAGCGGTTGGACTGGGGGAGAGACCCAGTACTTC
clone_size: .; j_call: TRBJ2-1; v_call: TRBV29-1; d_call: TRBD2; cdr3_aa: CSVGLLAGNNEQFF; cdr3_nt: TGCAGCGTCGGGTTACTAGCGGGGAACAATGAGCAGTTCTTC
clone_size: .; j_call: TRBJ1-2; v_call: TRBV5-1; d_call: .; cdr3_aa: CASSLDGTFSYGYTF; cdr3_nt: TGCGCCAGCAGCTTGGATGGCACCTTTAGCTATGGCTACACCTTC
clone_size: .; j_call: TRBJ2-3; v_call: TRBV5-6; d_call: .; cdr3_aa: CASSLGELFFTDTQYF; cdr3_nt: TGTGCCAGCAGCTTGGGGGAGTTGTTCTTCACAGATACGCAGTATTTT
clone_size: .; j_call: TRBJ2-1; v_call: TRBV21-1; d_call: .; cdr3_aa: CASSPPWKEHASGRLSSYNEQFF; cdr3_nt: TGTGCCAGCAGCCCCCCCTGGAAGGAGCACGCTAGCGGGAGGCTATCCTCCTACAATGAGCAGTTCTTC
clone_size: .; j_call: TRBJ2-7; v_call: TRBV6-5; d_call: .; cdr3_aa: CASRGSINRAYEQYF; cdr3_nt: TGTGCCAGCCGTGGGTCAATAAACAGGGCCTACGAGCAGTACTTC
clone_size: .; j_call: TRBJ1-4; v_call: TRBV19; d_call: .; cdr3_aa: CATQSVAGDEKLFF; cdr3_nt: TGTGCCACTCAGTCGGTGGCAGGGGATGAAAAACTGTTTTTT
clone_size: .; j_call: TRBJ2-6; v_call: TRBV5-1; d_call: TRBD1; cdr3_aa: CASSFRRDRGRGANVLTF; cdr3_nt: TGCGCCAGCAGCTTCCGCCGGGACAGGGGACGTGGGGCCAACGTCCTGACTTTC
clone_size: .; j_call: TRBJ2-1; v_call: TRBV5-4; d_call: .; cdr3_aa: CASSLVGSNYNEQFF; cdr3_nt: TGTGCCAGCAGCTTGGTCGGGAGTAACTACAATGAGCAGTTCTTC
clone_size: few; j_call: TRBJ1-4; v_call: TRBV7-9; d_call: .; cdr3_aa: CASSPPGTEKLFF; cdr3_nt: TGTGCCAGCAGCCCCCCCGGGACAGAAAAACTGTTTTTT
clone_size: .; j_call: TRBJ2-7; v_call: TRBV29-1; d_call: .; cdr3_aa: CSVGRALKYEQYF; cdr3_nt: TGCAGCGTGGGTCGGGCACTCAAGTACGAGCAGTACTTC
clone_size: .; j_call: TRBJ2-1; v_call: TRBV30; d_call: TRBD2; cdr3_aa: CAWSLGLAGLNEQFF; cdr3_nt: TGTGCCTGGAGTTTAGGACTAGCGGGCCTTAATGAGCAGTTCTTC
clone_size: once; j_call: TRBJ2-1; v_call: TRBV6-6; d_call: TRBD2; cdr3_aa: CASSLGGSYDEQFF; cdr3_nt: TGTGCCAGCAGTCTGGGGGGGAGCTACGATGAGCAGTTCTTC
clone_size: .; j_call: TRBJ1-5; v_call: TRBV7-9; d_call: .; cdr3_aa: CASSLGGSQPQHF; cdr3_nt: TGTGCCAGCAGCTTAGGAGGGAGTCAGCCCCAGCATTTT
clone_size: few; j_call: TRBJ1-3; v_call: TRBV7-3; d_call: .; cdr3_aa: CASSTGTSGNTIYF; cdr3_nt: TGTGCCAGCAGCACCGGGACCTCTGGAAACACCATATATTTT
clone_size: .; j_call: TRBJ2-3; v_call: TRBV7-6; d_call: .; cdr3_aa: CASSLARPPRADTQYF; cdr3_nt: TGTGCCAGCAGCTTAGCGCGTCCCCCTAGGGCAGATACGCAGTATTTT
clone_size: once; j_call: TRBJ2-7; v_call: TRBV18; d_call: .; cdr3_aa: CASSPLGRSEQYF; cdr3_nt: TGTGCCAGCTCACCATTGGGACGAAGCGAGCAGTACTTC
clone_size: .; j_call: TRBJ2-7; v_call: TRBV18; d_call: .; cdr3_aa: CASSPAAWGEQYF; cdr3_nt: TGTGCCAGCTCACCAGCAGCATGGGGCGAGCAGTACTTC
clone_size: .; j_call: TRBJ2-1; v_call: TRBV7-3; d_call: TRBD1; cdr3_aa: CASSRDRGAYNEQFF; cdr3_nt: TGTGCCAGCAGCCGGGACAGGGGAGCCTACAATGAGCAGTTCTTC
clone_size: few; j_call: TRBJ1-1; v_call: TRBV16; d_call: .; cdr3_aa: CASSQFTEAFF; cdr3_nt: TGTGCCAGCAGCCAGTTCACTGAAGCTTTCTTT
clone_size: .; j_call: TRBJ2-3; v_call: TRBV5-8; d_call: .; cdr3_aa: CASRQGSDTDTQYF; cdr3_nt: TGTGCCAGCAGACAAGGGTCGGACACAGATACGCAGTATTTT
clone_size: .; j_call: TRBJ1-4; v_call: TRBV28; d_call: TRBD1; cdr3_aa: CASSVPPGTGKEKLFF; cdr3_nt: TGTGCCAGCAGTGTTCCCCCCGGGACAGGGAAGGAAAAACTGTTTTTT
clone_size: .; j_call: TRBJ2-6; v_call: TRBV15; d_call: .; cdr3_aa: CATGPNGPAVSNVLTF; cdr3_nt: TGTGCCACCGGACCTAACGGGCCCGCAGTCTCCAACGTCCTGACTTTC
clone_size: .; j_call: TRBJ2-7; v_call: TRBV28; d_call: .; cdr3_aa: CASSTSGVQGRYEQYF; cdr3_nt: TGTGCCAGCAGTACCTCCGGGGTACAGGGTAGGTACGAGCAGTACTTC
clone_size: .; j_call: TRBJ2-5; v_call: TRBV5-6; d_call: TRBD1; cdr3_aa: CASSLYTGGYLETQYF; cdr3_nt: TGTGCCAGCAGCTTGTACACAGGGGGCTATTTGGAGACCCAGTACTTC
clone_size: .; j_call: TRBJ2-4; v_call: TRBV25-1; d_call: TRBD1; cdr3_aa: CASSEDRGRDIQYF; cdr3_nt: TGTGCCAGCAGTGAAGACAGGGGGAGAGACATTCAGTACTTC
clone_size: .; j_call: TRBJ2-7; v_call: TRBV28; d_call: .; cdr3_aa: CATRGGTATYEQYF; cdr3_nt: TGTGCCACCCGGGGCGGGACAGCTACCTACGAGCAGTACTTC
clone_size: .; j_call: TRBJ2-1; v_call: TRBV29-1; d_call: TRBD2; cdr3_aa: CSVRTSGLAGVEQFF; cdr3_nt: TGCAGCGTGCGAACCTCTGGGCTAGCGGGAGTTGAGCAGTTCTTC
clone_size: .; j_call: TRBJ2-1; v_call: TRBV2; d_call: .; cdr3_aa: CASSEDAAFDGQQFF; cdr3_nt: TGTGCCAGCAGTGAAGACGCTGCCTTTGACGGACAGCAGTTCTTC
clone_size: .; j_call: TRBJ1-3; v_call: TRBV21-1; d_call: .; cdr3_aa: CASHENYKDSRGFTIYF; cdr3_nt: TGTGCCAGCCATGAGAATTACAAGGACAGTCGAGGATTCACCATATATTTT
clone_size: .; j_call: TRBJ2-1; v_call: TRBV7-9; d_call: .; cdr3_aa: CASIPMGHNEQFF; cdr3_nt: TGTGCCAGCATCCCTATGGGGCATAATGAGCAGTTCTTC